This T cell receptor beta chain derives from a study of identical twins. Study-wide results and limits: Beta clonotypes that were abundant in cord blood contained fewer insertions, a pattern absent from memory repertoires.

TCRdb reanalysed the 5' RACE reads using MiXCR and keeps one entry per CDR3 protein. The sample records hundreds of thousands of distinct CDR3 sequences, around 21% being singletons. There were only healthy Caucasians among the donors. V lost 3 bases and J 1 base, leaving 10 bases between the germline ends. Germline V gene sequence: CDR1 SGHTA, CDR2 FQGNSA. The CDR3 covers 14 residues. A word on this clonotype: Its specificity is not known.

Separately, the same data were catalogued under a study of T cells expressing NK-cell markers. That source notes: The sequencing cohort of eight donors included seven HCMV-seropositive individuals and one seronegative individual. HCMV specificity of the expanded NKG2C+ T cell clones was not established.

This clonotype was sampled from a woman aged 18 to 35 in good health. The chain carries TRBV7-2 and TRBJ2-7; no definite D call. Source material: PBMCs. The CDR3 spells CASSFGPHSYEQYF. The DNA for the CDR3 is TGTGCCAGCAGCTTCGGCCCCCATTCCTACGAGCAGTACTTC.